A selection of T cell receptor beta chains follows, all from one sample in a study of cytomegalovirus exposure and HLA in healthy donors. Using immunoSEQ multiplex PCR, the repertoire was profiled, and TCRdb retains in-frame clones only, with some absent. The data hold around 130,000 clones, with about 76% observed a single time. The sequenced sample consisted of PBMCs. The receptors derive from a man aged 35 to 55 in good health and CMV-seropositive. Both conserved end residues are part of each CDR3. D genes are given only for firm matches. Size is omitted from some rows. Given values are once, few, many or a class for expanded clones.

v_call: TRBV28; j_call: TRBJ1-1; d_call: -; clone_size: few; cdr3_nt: TGTGCCAGCAGTGTCACCCCGGGAGGGGTGTTCTTT; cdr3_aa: CASSVTPGGVFF
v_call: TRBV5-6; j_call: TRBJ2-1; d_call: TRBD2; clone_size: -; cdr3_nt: TGTGCCAGCAGCTTCTGGGGTAGCGGGAGTAGCAATGAGCAGTTCTTC; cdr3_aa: CASSFWGSGSSNEQFF
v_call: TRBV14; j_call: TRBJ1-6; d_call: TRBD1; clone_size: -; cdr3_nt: TGTGCCAGCAGCCAAGATACAGGGGCAGGGCTGTCACCCCTCCACTTT; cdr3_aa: CASSQDTGAGLSPLHF
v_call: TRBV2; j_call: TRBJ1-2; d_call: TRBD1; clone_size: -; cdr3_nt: TGTGCCAGCACCCAGATAAGGACAGGGGGCTATGGCTACACCTTC; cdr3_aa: CASTQIRTGGYGYTF
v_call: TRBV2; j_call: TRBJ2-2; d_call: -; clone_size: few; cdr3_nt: TGTGCCAGCAGTGCGACTGGGAACACCGGGGAGCTGTTTTTT; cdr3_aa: CASSATGNTGELFF
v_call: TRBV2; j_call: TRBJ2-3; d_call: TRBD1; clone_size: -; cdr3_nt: TGTGCCAGCAGTTTTCCGGGACAGACCACAGATACGCAGTATTTT; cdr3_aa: CASSFPGQTTDTQYF
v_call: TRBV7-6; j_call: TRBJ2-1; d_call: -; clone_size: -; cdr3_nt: TGTGCCAGCAGCTTATTCACCGGAGGAAGCTCCTACAATGAGCAGTTCTTC; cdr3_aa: CASSLFTGGSSYNEQFF
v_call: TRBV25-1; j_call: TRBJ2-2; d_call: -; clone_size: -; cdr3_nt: TGTGCCAGCACCCGGTTGAACACCGGGGAGCTGTTTTTT; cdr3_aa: CASTRLNTGELFF
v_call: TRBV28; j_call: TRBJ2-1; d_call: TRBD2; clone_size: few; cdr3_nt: TGTGCCAGCAGCCCAAATAGCGGGAGGTTTATTTATAACAAGAATGAGCAGTTCTTC; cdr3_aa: CASSPNSGRFIYNKNEQFF
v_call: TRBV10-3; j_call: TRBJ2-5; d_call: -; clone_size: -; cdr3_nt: TGTGCCATCAGTGAGTCCTCGACCCTTGGAGGGACCCAGTACTTC; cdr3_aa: CAISESSTLGGTQYF
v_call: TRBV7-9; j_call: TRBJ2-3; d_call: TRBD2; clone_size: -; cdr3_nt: TGTGCCAGCAGCTTAACGACTAGCGGGGGGGCAGATACGCAGTATTTT; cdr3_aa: CASSLTTSGGADTQYF
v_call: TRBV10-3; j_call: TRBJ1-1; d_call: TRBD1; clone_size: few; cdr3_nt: TGTGCCATCAGTCGACAGGGGGCTGAAGCTTTCTTT; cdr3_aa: CAISRQGAEAFF
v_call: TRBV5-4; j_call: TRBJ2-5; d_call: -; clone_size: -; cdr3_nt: TGTGCCAGCAGCTTGTACGCGGGCTCGGGGGAGACCCAGTACTTC; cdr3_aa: CASSLYAGSGETQYF
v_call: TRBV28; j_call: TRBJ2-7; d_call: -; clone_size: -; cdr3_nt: TGTGCCAGCAGGCCCGGTGGGTGGGCAGGGTACGAGCAGTACTTC; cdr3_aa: CASRPGGWAGYEQYF
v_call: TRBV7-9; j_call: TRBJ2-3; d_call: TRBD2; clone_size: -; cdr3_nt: TGTGCCAGCAGCTTAACTAGCGGGTTCACAGATACGCAGTATTTT; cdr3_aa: CASSLTSGFTDTQYF
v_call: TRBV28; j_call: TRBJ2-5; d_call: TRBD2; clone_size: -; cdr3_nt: TGTGCCAGCAGTTTATTAGGCGGGAGGGGTTATCAAGAGACCCAGTACTTC; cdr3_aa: CASSLLGGRGYQETQYF
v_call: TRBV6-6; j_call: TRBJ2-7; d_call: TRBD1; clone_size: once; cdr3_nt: TGTGCCAGCAAACGAACCGGGACAGTCTACGAGCAGTACTTC; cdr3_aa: CASKRTGTVYEQYF
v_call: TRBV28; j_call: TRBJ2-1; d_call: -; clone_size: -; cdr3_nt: TGTGCCAGCAGTTTAGACAGGATCTTCAGGAATGAGCAGTTCTTC; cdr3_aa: CASSLDRIFRNEQFF
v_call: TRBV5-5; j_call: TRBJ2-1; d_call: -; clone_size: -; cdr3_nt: TGTGCCAGCACCACCCCAGGGGTGAGCTCCTACAATGAGCAGTTCTTC; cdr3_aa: CASTTPGVSSYNEQFF
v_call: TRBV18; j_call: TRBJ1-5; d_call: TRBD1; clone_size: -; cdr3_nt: TGTGCCAGCTCACCGACGGGACAGGCTTATCAGCCCCAGCATTTT; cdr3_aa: CASSPTGQAYQPQHF
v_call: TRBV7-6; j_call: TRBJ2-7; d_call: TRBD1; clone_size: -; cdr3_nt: TGTGCCAGCAGCCGAGGGGGACAGGGCGGACCTTACGAGCAGTACTTC; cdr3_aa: CASSRGGQGGPYEQYF
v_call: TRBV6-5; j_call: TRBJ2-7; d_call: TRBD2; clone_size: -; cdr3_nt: TGTGCCAGCAGTATAGGTGCGGGAGGCTCCTACGAGCAGTACTTC; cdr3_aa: CASSIGAGGSYEQYF
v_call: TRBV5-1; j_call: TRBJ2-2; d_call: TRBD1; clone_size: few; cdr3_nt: TGCGCCAGCAGCTTCTGGGCCGGGACAGCGAACACCGGGGAGCTGTTTTTT; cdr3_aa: CASSFWAGTANTGELFF
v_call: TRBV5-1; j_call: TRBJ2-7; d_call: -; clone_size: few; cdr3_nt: TGCGCCAGCAGCTCCGACGGACACTCCTACGAGCAGTACTTC; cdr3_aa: CASSSDGHSYEQYF
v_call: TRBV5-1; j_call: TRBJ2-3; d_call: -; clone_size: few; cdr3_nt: TGCGCCAGCACCCGACAGGAATCCACAGATACGCAGTATTTT; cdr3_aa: CASTRQESTDTQYF
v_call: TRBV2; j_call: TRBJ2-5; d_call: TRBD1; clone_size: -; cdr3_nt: TGTGCCAGCAGTGAAATTCAAGGGGGCAGAGAGACCCAGTACTTC; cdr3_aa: CASSEIQGGRETQYF
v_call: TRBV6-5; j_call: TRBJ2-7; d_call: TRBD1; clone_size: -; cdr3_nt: TGTGCCAGCAGTTACTTACCGGGACAGCCGTCCTACGAGCAGTACTTC; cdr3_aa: CASSYLPGQPSYEQYF
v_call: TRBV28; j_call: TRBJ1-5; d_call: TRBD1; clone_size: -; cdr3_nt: TGTGCCAGCAGTTCAGGGGGAAGAGGCAATCAGCCCCAGCATTTT; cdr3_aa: CASSSGGRGNQPQHF
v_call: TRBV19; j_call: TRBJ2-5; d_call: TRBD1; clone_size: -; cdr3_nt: TGTGCCACCGAGGACAGGGGGCACGAGACCCAGTACTTC; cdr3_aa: CATEDRGHETQYF
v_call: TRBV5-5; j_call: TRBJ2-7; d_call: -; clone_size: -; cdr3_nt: TGTGCCAGCAGCTTGGAGAGTCCGGGACACAGTTTTTCCTACGAGCAGTACTTC; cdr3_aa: CASSLESPGHSFSYEQYF
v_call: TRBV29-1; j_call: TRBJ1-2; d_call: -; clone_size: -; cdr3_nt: TGCAGCGTTGAAGGTCCGTCAGGTAGTGCGGGAGGGGGCTACACCTTC; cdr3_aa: CSVEGPSGSAGGGYTF
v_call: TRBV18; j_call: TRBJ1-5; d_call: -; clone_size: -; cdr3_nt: TGTGCCAGCTCACCCGGGGTAGCTAGCAATCAGCCCCAGCATTTT; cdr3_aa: CASSPGVASNQPQHF
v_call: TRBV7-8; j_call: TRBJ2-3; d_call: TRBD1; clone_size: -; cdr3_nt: TGTGCCAGCAGCTTAGACGGGACAGGGGGCACAGATACGCAGTATTTT; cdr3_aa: CASSLDGTGGTDTQYF
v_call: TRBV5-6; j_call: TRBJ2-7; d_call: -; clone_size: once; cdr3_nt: TGTGCCAGCAGCTTGTTTCCAGGCGTGTCCTACGAGCAGTACTTC; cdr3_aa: CASSLFPGVSYEQYF
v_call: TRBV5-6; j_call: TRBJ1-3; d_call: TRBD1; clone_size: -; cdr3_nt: TGTGCCAGCAGCCCCGACGGACAGGGCTCTGGAAACACCATATATTTT; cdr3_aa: CASSPDGQGSGNTIYF
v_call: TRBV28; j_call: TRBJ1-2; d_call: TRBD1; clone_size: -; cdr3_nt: TGTGCCAGTGACAGGGGGCCCGGCTATGGCTACACCTTC; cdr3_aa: CASDRGPGYGYTF
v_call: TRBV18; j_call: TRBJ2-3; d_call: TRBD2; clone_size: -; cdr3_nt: TGTGCCAGCTCACCTAGCGGGGGTGGCACAGATACGCAGTATTTT; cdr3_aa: CASSPSGGGTDTQYF
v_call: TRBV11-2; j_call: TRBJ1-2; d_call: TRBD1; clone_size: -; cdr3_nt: TGTGCCAGCAGCTTAGGGACAGGGAACTTGTATGGCTACACCTTC; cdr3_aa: CASSLGTGNLYGYTF
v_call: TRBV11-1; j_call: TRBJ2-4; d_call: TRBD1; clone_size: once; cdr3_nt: TGTGCCAGCAGGGGTGAGGGGGACAGGAACATTCAGTACTTC; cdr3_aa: CASRGEGDRNIQYF
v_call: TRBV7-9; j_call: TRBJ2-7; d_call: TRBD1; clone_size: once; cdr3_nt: TGTGCCAGCAGTTCGCCGGGACAGCTCTACGAGCAGTACTTC; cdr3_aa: CASSSPGQLYEQYF
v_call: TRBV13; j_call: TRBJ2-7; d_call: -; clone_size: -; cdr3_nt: TGTGCCAGCGGGGGCCTCTACGAGCAGTACTTC; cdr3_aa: CASGGLYEQYF
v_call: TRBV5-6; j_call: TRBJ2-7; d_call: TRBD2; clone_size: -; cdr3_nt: TGTGCCAGCAGCTTTCGGGGGGTAGGGTCCTACGAGCAGTACTTC; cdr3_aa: CASSFRGVGSYEQYF
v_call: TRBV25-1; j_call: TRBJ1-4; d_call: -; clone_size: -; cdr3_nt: TGTGCCAGCGCGGACTCGCTGGGAACTGAAAAACTGTTTTTT; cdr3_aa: CASADSLGTEKLFF
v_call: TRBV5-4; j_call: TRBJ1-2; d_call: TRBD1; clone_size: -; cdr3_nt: TGTGCCAGCAGCCCACCCCTACAGGGGGCCGGGGGCTACACCTTC; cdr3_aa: CASSPPLQGAGGYTF
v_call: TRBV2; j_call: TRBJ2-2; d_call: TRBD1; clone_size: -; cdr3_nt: TGTGCCAGCAGGGGACAGGGAACGAACACCGGGGAGCTGTTTTTT; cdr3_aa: CASRGQGTNTGELFF
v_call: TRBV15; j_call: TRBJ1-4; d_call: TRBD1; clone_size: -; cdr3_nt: TGTGCCACCAGCAGAGATGTACAGGGGCGAGAGGAAAAACTGTTTTTT; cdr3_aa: CATSRDVQGREEKLFF
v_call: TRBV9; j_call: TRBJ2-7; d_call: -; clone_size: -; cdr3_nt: TGTGCCAGCAGCGTATCTGGGAGCGCTGTCTACGAGCAGTACTTC; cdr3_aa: CASSVSGSAVYEQYF